This entry lists 7 T cell receptor beta chains sequenced from one sample in a study of CD8 T cells in Susac syndrome. An input of about 0.5 to 1 ug of RNA was subjected to reverse transcription using random hexamers. TCRdb ran MiXCR on the immunoSEQ multiplex PCR reads and lists one entry per CDR3 protein. The data contain some 140,000 distinct CDR3 sequences, roughly 80% of them seen just once; the ten biggest clones take up 0.5% to 0.65%. Sequenced input: CD8+ T cells from PBMCs. The source is a human donor with multiple sclerosis.

The CDR3 reads CASSLGDSPYNEQFF. The DNA for the CDR3 is TGTGCCAGCAGCTTAGGGGACTCTCCCTACAATGAGCAGTTCTTC. The chain combines TRBV7-6 with TRBJ2-1, with a possible D match to TRBD2 (6 bases). Trimming took off 1 base at V and 2 bases at J, with 9 bases between the two ends. This CDR3 contains 15 residues. The V gene's germline CDR1 is SGHVS and CDR2 FNYEAQ.

CDR3 sequence reads: CSARDQRRVEQYF. CDR3 in DNA: TGCAGTGCTAGAGATCAACGGAGGGTCGAGCAGTACTTC. This chain connects TRBV20-1 to TRBJ2-7; tentatively, D is TRBD2 (6 bases). Trimming stripped 0 bases from V and 6 bases from J, with 12 bases between. The CDR3 extends over 13 amino acids. CDR1 and CDR2 (germline): DFQATT, SNEGSKA (reference sequence).

The chain recombines TRBV20-1 with TRBJ2-1; D gene ambiguous. The CDR3 extends over 11 amino acids. The V end lost 1 base, the J end lost 10 bases, and 8 bases lay between the germline ends. CDR1 DFQATT and CDR2 SNEGSKA come from the germline V gene (reference sequence). DNA for the CDR3: TGCAGTGCTAGAGTTAAGACAGAGCAGTTCTTC. This encodes CSARVKTEQFF.

This clonotype has more than one count but fewer than ten. CDR3 in DNA: TGTGCCAGCAGCTTCCAGGGAACTGAAGCTTTCTTT. This translates into CASSFQGTEAFF. The rearrangement links TRBV5-4 to TRBJ1-1; tentatively, D is TRBD1 (5 bases). V was pared by 2 bases and J by 5 bases, with 7 bases between. This CDR3 region has 12 residues. CDR1 is SGHNT and CDR2 is YYREEE in the germline V gene (reference sequence).

This clonotype was seen more than once but under ten times. The genes are TRBV5-4 and TRBJ2-3; the D gene is possibly TRBD2 (6 bases). Per germline, CDR1 SGHNT and CDR2 YYREEE (reference sequence). CDR3 length: 13 residues. Trimming left V 0 bases short and J 6 bases short, with 8 bases between. CDR3 in amino acids: CASSLVLADTQYF. The CDR3 DNA follows: TGTGCCAGCAGCTTGGTCCTAGCGGATACGCAGTATTTT.

This chain joins TRBV4-1 and TRBJ2-1, with D possibly being TRBD2 (6 bases). Germline values: CDR1 MGHRA, CDR2 YSYEKL. V lost 0 bases and J 9 bases, leaving 12 bases between the germline ends. CDR3 length: 14 amino acids. CDR3 amino acids: CASSQEAGVIEQFF. In DNA form, the CDR3 reads TGCGCCAGCAGCCAAGAAGCGGGTGTGATTGAGCAGTTCTTC.

The chain recombines TRBV10-3 with TRBJ1-2; possibly TRBD1 for D (6 bases). Trimming shortened V by 11 bases and J by 0 bases, and 25 bases separated the two germline ends. Germline V gene sequence: CDR1 ENHRY, CDR2 SYGVKD. The CDR3 covers 17 residues. This CDR3 is CAVLGSSGDKTNYGYTF. The DNA of the CDR3 is TGTGCCGTCCTAGGTAGTAGCGGGGACAAAACTAACTATGGCTACACCTTC.